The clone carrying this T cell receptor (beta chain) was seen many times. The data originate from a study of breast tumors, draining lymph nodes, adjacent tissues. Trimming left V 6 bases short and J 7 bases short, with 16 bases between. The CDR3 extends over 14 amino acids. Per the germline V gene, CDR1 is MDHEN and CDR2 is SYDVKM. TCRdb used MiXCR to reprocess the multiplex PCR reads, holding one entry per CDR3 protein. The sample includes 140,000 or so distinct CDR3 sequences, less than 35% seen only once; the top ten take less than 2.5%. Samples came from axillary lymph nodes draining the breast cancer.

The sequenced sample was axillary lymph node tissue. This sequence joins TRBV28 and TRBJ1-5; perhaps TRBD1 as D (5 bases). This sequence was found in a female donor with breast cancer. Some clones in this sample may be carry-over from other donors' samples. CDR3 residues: CASSYGGVQQPQHF. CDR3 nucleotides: TGTGCCAGCAGCTATGGGGGGGTACAACAGCCCCAGCATTTT.